A selection of T cell receptor beta chains follows, all from one sample in a study of CD8+ T cells in alopecia areata. Measured with immunoSEQ multiplex PCR; TCRdb has only the in-frame clones, and not every one. The data contain 65,000 to 95,000 clones, roughly 51% of them singletons. Sample: NKG2D-high CD8+ T cells sorted from blood. These receptors all stem from a human donor with alopecia areata. Both conserved end residues are trimmed from each CDR3.

TRBV5-6,ASSLLNTEAF
TRBV19,ASSIGANVLT
TRBV29-1,SVVGVTGELF
TRBV7-9,ASSLGLGYEQY
TRBV19,ASSDLLMNTEAF
TRBV29-1,SVVGGDNQPQH
TRBV7-9,ASIEGTGGEKLF
TRBV28,ASSLRTSGEDTQY
TRBV7-9,ASSLAGVGPETQY
TRBV27,ASSLSGRQY
TRBV7-9,ASSSDRYQETQY
TRBV29-1,SVEGLAGGLNNEQF
TRBV6-6,ASTTVGTKNIQY